This is a list of T cell receptor beta chains from one sample in a study of blood T cells in healthy people across ages. TCRdb independently ran MiXCR on the 5' RACE reads; one entry per CDR3 protein. The data show more than 650,000 distinct CDR3 sequences, about 24% seen once. The source material was blood. The receptors derive from a man aged 70-80 years in good health. Each CDR3 is given with its conserved first and last residue. The D gene is left open where the match is weak. Part of the rows lack a size; the others show once, few, many or a class for expanded clones.

v_call	d_call	j_call	cdr3_length	clone_size	cdr3_nt	cdr3_aa
TRBV28	-	TRBJ1-2	13	-	TGTGCCAGCAGTTACCACAGTAACTATGGCTACACCTTC	CASSYHSNYGYTF
TRBV5-1	TRBD2	TRBJ2-1	15	-	TGCGCCAGCAGCAGGGGACTAGCGGGGCTAAATGAGCAGTTCTTC	CASSRGLAGLNEQFF
TRBV12-3/TRBV12-4	-	TRBJ2-7	8	-	TGTGCAAGGGCCGAGCAGTACTTC	CARAEQYF
TRBV19	-	TRBJ1-2	13	-	TGTGCCAGTAGCCGGGAGTCTGCGAGGGGCTACACCTTC	CASSRESARGYTF
TRBV5-6	-	TRBJ2-1	17	few	TGTGCCAGCAGCTTGGATACCTATGCGGAGCCGTACAATGAGCAGTTCTTC	CASSLDTYAEPYNEQFF
TRBV5-5	-	TRBJ2-3	14	-	TGTGCCAGCAGCTTTGGGTGGGGCCCAGATACGCAGTATTTT	CASSFGWGPDTQYF
TRBV6-5	-	TRBJ2-3	16	-	TGTGCCAGCAGTTGGGGGTTAGCGCAAAGCACAGATACGCAGTATTTT	CASSWGLAQSTDTQYF
TRBV3-1	TRBD1	TRBJ1-1	14	few	TGTGCCAGCAGCCAAGCAGGGGGCGGCACTGAAGCTTTCTTT	CASSQAGGGTEAFF
TRBV6-5	-	TRBJ1-6	15	-	TGTGCCAGCAGTTACTCTCAGGACCCAAATTCACCCCTCCACTTT	CASSYSQDPNSPLHF
TRBV28	-	TRBJ2-2	15	-	TGTGCCAGCAGTTTAGCAGAGTCGAACACCGGGGAGCTGTTTTTT	CASSLAESNTGELFF
TRBV5-6	TRBD2	TRBJ2-3	15	few	TGTGCCAGCAGCCCGATAGCGGGAGGTGCAGATACGCAGTATTTT	CASSPIAGGADTQYF
TRBV19	TRBD2	TRBJ2-5	14	many	TGTGCCAGTAGTTTGGGCGGGAGTCTCGAGACCCAGTACTTC	CASSLGGSLETQYF
TRBV10-3	-	TRBJ2-7	12	few	TGTGCCACAGGGGACACCACCTACGAGCAGTACTTC	CATGDTTYEQYF
TRBV13	-	TRBJ1-2	14	-	TGTGCCAGCAGCTCGACCCCAGGGGCAGAGGGCTACACCTTC	CASSSTPGAEGYTF
TRBV4-1	TRBD2	TRBJ2-1	17	many	TGCGCCAGCAGCCTGGGACTAGCGGGAGTTCTTTCCCATGAGCAGTTCTTC	CASSLGLAGVLSHEQFF
TRBV10-2	-	TRBJ2-5	15	-	TGCGCCAGCAGTGAGGGGGGGAAGACTAAGGGGACCCAGTACTTC	CASSEGGKTKGTQYF
TRBV20-1	-	TRBJ2-5	14	many	TGCAGTGCCGCTCGGCCGCCCGGGATGGAGACCCAGTACTTC	CSAARPPGMETQYF
TRBV28	-	TRBJ1-5	15	once	TGTGCCAGCAGTCCTCAGGGGTTTGGGAATCAGCCCCAGCATTTT	CASSPQGFGNQPQHF
TRBV10-1	-	TRBJ2-3	17	few	TGCGCCAGCAGTGAGGAGGCAACCCAAGCACACACAGATACGCAGTATTTT	CASSEEATQAHTDTQYF
TRBV5-1	TRBD1	TRBJ2-1	16	few	TGCGCCAGCAGCTTACAGGGGACAAGCTCCTACAATGAGCAGTTCTTC	CASSLQGTSSYNEQFF
TRBV12-3/TRBV12-4	TRBD1	TRBJ1-1	14	-	TGTGCCAGCAACTTTGGACAGGGCAACACTGAAGCTTTCTTT	CASNFGQGNTEAFF
TRBV20-1	-	TRBJ2-2	16	-	TGCGGTGCTAGAGTGGTGGGCACCGCGAACACCGGGGAGCTGTTTTTT	CGARVVGTANTGELFF
TRBV11-2	-	TRBJ1-1	11	few	TGTGCCAGCAGCCCCATGACTGAAGCTTTCTTT	CASSPMTEAFF
TRBV6-1	TRBD1	TRBJ2-1	13	-	TGTGCCAGCAGGGACAGGGGATGGGTTGAGCAGTTCTTC	CASRDRGWVEQFF
TRBV4-2	TRBD1	TRBJ2-5	15	-	TGTGCCAGCAGCCACCGAGGACAGGGAAGGGAGACCCAGTACTTC	CASSHRGQGRETQYF
TRBV27	-	TRBJ2-4	18	-	TGTGCCAGCAGTCCCCAGGGACGGACCGACTTAGCCAAAAACATTCAGTACTTC	CASSPQGRTDLAKNIQYF
TRBV7-2	-	TRBJ2-1	14	once	TGTGCCAGCAGCTTAGAGGTGGCCTCGGGCGAGCAGTTCTTC	CASSLEVASGEQFF
TRBV7-6	-	TRBJ1-1	14	once	TGTGCCAGCAGCTTATCGGGGCGCACCACTGAAGCTTTCTTT	CASSLSGRTTEAFF
TRBV28	-	TRBJ2-5	16	few	TGTGCCAGCAACACGCGGTCAGGGCCGTACCAAGAGACCCAGTACTTC	CASNTRSGPYQETQYF
TRBV7-9	-	TRBJ1-4	15	-	TGTGCCAGCAGCCCCTCCGGGACTCTGGGGGAAAAACTGTTTTTT	CASSPSGTLGEKLFF
TRBV5-1	-	TRBJ2-1	15	few	TGCGCCAGCAGCTCCAGCGATATCTCCTACAATGAGCAGTTCTTC	CASSSSDISYNEQFF
TRBV12-3/TRBV12-4	TRBD1	TRBJ1-5	20	-	TGTGCCAGCAGTTCCCGGACGACAGGGGCCCTCTCGTATAGCAATCAGCCCCAGCATTTT	CASSSRTTGALSYSNQPQHF
TRBV7-2	-	TRBJ2-1	15	few	TGTGCCAGCAGCTTAGACCGAACTAGAGGCAATGAGCAGTTCTTC	CASSLDRTRGNEQFF
TRBV30	TRBD1	TRBJ2-1	15	few	TGTGCCTGGAGTCTCGGACAGGGGATCTACAATGAGCAGTTCTTC	CAWSLGQGIYNEQFF
TRBV5-1	TRBD1	TRBJ1-6	16	-	TGCGCCAGCAGCTTATCCCCGACAGGGGTTGTTTCACCCCTCCACTTT	CASSLSPTGVVSPLHF
TRBV28	TRBD2	TRBJ2-3	18	few	TGTGCCAGCAGGAGCGTCTTAAAAGCGGGGGGGACCACAGATACGCAGTATTTT	CASRSVLKAGGTTDTQYF
TRBV12-3/TRBV12-4	-	TRBJ2-5	13	-	TGTGCCAGCAGAATAGGGGCCCTCAAGACCCAGTACTTC	CASRIGALKTQYF
TRBV24-1	-	TRBJ1-2	14	-	TGTGCCACCAGTGTTCACCGGCGGATCTATGGCCACACCTTC	CATSVHRRIYGHTF
TRBV20-1	TRBD2	TRBJ2-5	16	-	TGCAGTGCTAGAGATAGGACTAGGCGGTCTCCAGAGACCCAGTACTTC	CSARDRTRRSPETQYF
TRBV19	TRBD1	TRBJ2-1	17	-	TGTGCCAGTAGTATGCTCCCTGGACAGGGCCCCTACAATGAGCAGTTCTTC	CASSMLPGQGPYNEQFF
TRBV5-1	TRBD2	TRBJ2-7	14	few	TGCGCCAGCAGCTTGGAGGGACTACCAAACGAGCAGTACTTC	CASSLEGLPNEQYF
TRBV5-1	TRBD1	TRBJ1-1	14	few	TGCGCCAGCAGCTTCCGGACAGGTGATGGGTTAGCTTTCTTT	CASSFRTGDGLAFF
TRBV28	-	TRBJ2-5	13	-	TGTGCCATCCGGCGGTCGGGGCAAGAGACCCAGTACTTC	CAIRRSGQETQYF
TRBV18	-	TRBJ1-1	14	-	TGTGCCAGCTCACCACCTCTGAGAACGACCGAAGCTTTCTTT	CASSPPLRTTEAFF
TRBV20-1	-	TRBJ2-5	15	few	TGCAGTGCTAGCCGCCCCGACAGGTCCAGAGAGACCCAGTACTTC	CSASRPDRSRETQYF
TRBV7-2	-	TRBJ1-3	14	-	TGTGCCAGCAGCTTAGAGGGAGGGTTTACGGCCATATATTTT	CASSLEGGFTAIYF
TRBV5-1	TRBD2	TRBJ2-3	14	-	TGCGCCAGCAGCCCCCGGGACTATCCCGATACGCAGTATTTT	CASSPRDYPDTQYF
TRBV12-3/TRBV12-4	TRBD2	TRBJ2-1	14	few	TGTGCCAGCAGTTTAGGTGGGAGGGTTGATGAGCAGTTCTTC	CASSLGGRVDEQFF
TRBV24-1	TRBD2	TRBJ2-1	14	-	TGTGCCACCGCTATCGGGGGGGAGGTCAATGAGCAGTTCTTC	CATAIGGEVNEQFF
TRBV6-2/TRBV6-3	TRBD1	TRBJ2-1	15	few	TGTGCCAGCAGTTACTTGACAGGGGGTTACAATGAGCAGTTCTTC	CASSYLTGGYNEQFF
TRBV5-1	-	TRBJ1-4	14	-	TGCGCCAGCAGCTCGGGGGTGGCTAATGAAAAACTGTTTTTT	CASSSGVANEKLFF